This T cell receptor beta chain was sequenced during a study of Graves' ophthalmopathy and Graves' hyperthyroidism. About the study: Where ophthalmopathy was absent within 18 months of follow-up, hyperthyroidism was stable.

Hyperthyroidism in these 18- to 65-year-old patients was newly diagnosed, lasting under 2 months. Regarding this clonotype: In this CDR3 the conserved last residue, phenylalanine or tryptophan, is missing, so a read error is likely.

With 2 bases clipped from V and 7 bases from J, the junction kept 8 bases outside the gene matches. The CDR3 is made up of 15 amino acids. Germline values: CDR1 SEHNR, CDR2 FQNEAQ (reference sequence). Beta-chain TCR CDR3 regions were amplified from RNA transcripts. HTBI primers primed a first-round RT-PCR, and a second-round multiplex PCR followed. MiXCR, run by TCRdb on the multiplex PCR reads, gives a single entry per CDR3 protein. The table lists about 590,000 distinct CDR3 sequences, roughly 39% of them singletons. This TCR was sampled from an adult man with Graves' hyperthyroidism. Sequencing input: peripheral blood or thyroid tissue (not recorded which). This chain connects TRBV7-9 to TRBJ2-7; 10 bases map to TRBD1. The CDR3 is CASSLRTGGMDEQYL. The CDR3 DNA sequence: TGTGCCAGCAGCTTACGGACAGGGGGTATGGATGAGCAGTACCTC.